This TCR beta chain was profiled in a study of blood T cell repertoires in COVID-19. On the study more broadly: Specimens from acute and convalescent COVID-19 originated in the United States, Italy and Spain. Nucleic acid was either cDNA or gDNA, and it came from T cells, B-cell-depleted T cells, or PBMCs.

In the authors' workflow: It was from reference gene primer amplification that nucleated cell counts were estimated. The method was immunoSEQ multiplex PCR; TCRdb's version includes in-frame clones alone and lacks a portion of them. V and J calls plus clone size are reproduced from that table; the DNA served to infer D and trimming. The sample shows roughly 120,000 clones, approximately 86% of them seen only once. The CDR3 spans 13 residues. Germline assignment: CDR1 SGHRS and CDR2 YFSETQ. V was clipped by 0 bases and J by 7 bases; unmatched bases: 1. Specimen: peripheral blood. The source of this sequence is a human donor in a cohort sampled during active COVID-19. This chain links TRBV5-1 with TRBJ2-1; 7 positions agree with TRBD1. Here the CDR3 DNA reads TGCGCCAGCAGCTTGGAGGGGGCGAATGAGCAGTTCTTC. Translation gives CASSLEGANEQFF.